This record looks at one T cell receptor (beta chain) sequence and its context. Measured with immunoSEQ multiplex PCR; TCRdb has only the in-frame clones, and not every one. The table records 55,000 to 70,000 clones, roughly 83% of them present only once. The record originates from a study of OX40 agonist ivuxolimab in advanced cancers. About the study: The treatment was a fully human IgG2 OX40 agonist, ivuxolimab. Those enrolled were 82.7% male, with a mean age of around 60 years and ages from roughly 23 to 80.

Patients with autoimmune history or systemic immunosuppression were excluded. The CDR3 spans 15 residues. V shed 7 bases and J shed 4 bases, with 20 bases lying between them. Germline V gene lookup returns CDR1 SGHRS and CDR2 YFSETQ. V gene TRBV5-1 combines with J gene TRBJ1-1; a possible D gene is TRBD1 (5 bases). The sequence derives from an adult with an advanced solid tumor such as melanoma, head and neck, liver or kidney cancer. The sample in question was CD4+ or CD8+ T cells sorted from blood, obtained in a trial of the OX40 agonist ivuxolimab. This chain's CDR3 is CASRVGASAGTEAFF. In DNA, the CDR3 is TGCGCCAGCCGGGTAGGGGCGTCTGCTGGCACTGAAGCTTTCTTT.